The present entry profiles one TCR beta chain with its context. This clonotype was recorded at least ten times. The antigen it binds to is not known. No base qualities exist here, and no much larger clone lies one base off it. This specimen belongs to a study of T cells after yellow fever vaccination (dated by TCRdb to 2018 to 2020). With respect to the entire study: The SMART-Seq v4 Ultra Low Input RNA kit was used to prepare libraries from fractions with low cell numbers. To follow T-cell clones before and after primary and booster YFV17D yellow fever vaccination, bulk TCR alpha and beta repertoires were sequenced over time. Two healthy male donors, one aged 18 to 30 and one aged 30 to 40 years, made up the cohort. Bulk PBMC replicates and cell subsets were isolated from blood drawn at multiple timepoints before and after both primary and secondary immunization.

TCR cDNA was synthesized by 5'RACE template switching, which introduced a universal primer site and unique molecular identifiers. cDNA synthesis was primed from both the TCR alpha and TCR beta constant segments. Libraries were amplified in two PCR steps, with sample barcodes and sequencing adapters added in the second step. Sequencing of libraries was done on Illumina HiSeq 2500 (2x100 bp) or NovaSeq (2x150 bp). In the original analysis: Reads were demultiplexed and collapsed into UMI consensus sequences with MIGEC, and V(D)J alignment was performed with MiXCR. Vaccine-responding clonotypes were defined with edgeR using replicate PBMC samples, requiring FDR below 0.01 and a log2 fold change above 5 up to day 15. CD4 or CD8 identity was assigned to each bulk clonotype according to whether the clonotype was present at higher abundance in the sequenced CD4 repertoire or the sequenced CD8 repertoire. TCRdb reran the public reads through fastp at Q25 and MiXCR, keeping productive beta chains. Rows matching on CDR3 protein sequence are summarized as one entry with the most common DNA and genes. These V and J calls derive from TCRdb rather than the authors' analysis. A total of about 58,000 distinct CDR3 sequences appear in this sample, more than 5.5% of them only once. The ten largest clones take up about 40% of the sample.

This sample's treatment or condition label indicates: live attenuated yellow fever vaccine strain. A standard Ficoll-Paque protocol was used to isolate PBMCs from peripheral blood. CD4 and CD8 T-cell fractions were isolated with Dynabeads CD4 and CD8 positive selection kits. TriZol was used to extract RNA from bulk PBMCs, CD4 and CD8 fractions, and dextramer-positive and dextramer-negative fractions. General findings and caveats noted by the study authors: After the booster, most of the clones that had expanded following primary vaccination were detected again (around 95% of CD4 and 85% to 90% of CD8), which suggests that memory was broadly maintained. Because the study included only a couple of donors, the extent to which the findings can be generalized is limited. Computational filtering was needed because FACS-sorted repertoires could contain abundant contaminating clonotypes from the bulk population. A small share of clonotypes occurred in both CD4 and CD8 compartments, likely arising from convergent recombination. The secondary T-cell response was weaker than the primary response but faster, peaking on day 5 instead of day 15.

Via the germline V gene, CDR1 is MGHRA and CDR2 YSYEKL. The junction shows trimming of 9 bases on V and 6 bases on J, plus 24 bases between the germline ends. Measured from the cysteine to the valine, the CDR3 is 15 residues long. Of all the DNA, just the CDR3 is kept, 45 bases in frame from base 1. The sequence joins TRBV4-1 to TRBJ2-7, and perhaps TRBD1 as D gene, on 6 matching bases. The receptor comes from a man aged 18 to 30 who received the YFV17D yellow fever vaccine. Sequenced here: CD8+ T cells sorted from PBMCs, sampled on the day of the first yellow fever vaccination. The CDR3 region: CASRDPQGSVAEQYV. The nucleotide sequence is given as TGCGCCAGTAGGGACCCACAGGGTTCTGTAGCCGAGCAGTACGTC.